This T cell receptor beta chain was profiled in a study of blood T cell repertoires in COVID-19. Study details: Both acute and convalescent COVID-19 samples were obtained from the United States, Italy and Spain. Sources were T cells, B-cell-depleted T cells, or PBMCs; the material itself was cDNA or gDNA.

Germline loops: CDR1 WSHSY, CDR2 SAAADI. With V trimmed by 4 bases and J by 5 bases, 8 bases remained unmatched. The CDR3 is 14 amino acids. As processed by the authors: It was from reference gene primer amplification that nucleated cell counts were estimated. The table came from immunoSEQ multiplex PCR; TCRdb's copy has only in-frame clones and leaves some out. V, J and clone size derive from that table, while D and trimming were established from the DNA sequence. The sample comprises about 120,000 clones, around 81% of which are singletons, and approximately 12% rests with the top ten. The V gene is TRBV10-2, the J gene TRBJ2-7; 7 positions agree with TRBD2. Material for sequencing was peripheral blood. The origin of this receptor is a man aged 55 to 70 with acute or convalescent COVID-19. The DNA of the CDR3 is TGCGCCAGCAGTGGGACTAGTGACGGCCACGAGCAGTACTTC. Its translation is CASSGTSDGHEQYF.